Presented here are 6 T cell receptor beta chains from one specimen sequenced in a study of cytomegalovirus exposure and HLA in healthy donors. 13 Jbeta primers and 60 Vbeta primers were used for the PCR. Some clones are missing from TCRdb's copy, which holds only in-frame ones; the method was immunoSEQ multiplex PCR. Of 100,000 or so clones listed, about 60% were seen once; the top ten hold around 6.6%. Sample: PBMCs. The receptors originated from a woman aged 25 to 39 in good health and CMV-seronegative.

J is TRBJ2-7 and V is TRBV28; TRBD2 matches at 11 bases. This CDR3 is 15 amino acids long. V lost 5 bases, J lost 4 bases, and 7 bases stayed unmatched. Germline V gene lookup returns CDR1 MDHEN and CDR2 SYDVKM. CDR3 amino acids: CASSTDGTSGYEQYF. The CDR3 DNA reads as TGTGCCAGCAGTACAGACGGGACTAGCGGATACGAGCAGTACTTC. The full variable domain, rest sourced from reference TRBV28 and TRBJ2-7, is DVKVTQSSRYLVKRTGEKVFLECVQDMDHENMFWYRQDPGLGLRLIYFSYDVKMKEKGDIPEGYSVSREKKERFSLILESASTNQTSMYLCASSTDGTSGYEQYFGPGTRLTVT.

CDR3 nucleotides: TGTGCCAGCAGCCCCGGGACAGGGGGCGTCGGAGCTTTCTTT. It codes for CASSPGTGGVGAFF. The V gene is TRBV5-6, the J gene TRBJ1-1, with TRBD1 identical over 12 bases. Trimming removed 4 bases from V and 10 bases from J; junction bases left unmatched: 8. Germline V gene data show CDR1 as SGHDT and CDR2 as YYEEEE. CDR3 length: 14 residues.

The chain recombines TRBV11-2 with TRBJ1-2, with TRBD1 matching over 8 bases. Germline lookup yields CDR1 SGHAT and CDR2 FQNNGV. V trimming: 2 bases; J trimming: 4 bases; junction bases outside the gene matches: 12. The CDR3 spans 17 residues. This chain's CDR3 is CASSLSPGQVGPYGYTF. The DNA of the CDR3 is TGTGCCAGCAGCTTAAGTCCGGGACAGGTCGGACCCTATGGCTACACCTTC.

Only a few counts were recorded for this clone. The chain joins TRBV5-4 to TRBJ1-2, with no clear D. CDR1 and CDR2 (germline): SGHNT, YYREEE (reference sequence). The CDR3 consists of 15 residues. V shed 4 bases and J shed 0 bases, with 13 bases lying between them. The CDR3 region is CASSTHAATNYGYTF. Written as DNA, the CDR3 is TGTGCCAGCAGCACACACGCAGCGACTAACTATGGCTACACCTTC.

V gene TRBV7-2 combines with J gene TRBJ2-7; D gene unclear. The V end lost 5 bases, the J end lost 2 bases, and 22 bases lay between the germline ends. CDR1 is SGHTA and CDR2 is FQGNSA in the germline V gene. This CDR3 is 17 amino acids long. In DNA, the CDR3 is TGTGCCAGCAGCCCAACCTTTGACATCAAGGTCCCCTACGAGCAGTACTTC. Translating it yields CASSPTFDIKVPYEQYF.

On this clone: One junction end disagrees with the germline gene, perhaps due to a read error. The rearrangement uses TRBV7-2 and TRBJ2-7, with D possibly being TRBD2 (5 bases). This CDR3 contains 14 residues. Germline V gene data show CDR1 as SGHTA and CDR2 as FQGNSA. The CDR3 sequence: CASSLNQEVPWDGF. CDR3 DNA: TGTGCCAGCAGCTTAAATCAGGAGGTCCCTTGGGATGGATTC.